These 8 T cell receptor beta chains originate from one sample sequenced in a study of human T cells and chemical hapten exposure. TCRdb re-derived calls from the RACE reads in MiXCR, one entry per CDR3 protein. Here the sample spans 99,000 or so distinct CDR3 sequences, 10% to 14% being singletons. Time point in this sample: pre-sensitization, week 0. The treatment here: therapeutic diphenylcyclopropenone sensitization with weekly scalp DPC. The material sequenced was whole blood, taken in connection with sensitization to the hapten diphenylcyclopropenone (DPC). Every receptor here comes from a woman aged 55 to 70 with alopecia areata. Some clones in this sample may be carry-over from other donors' samples.

This clonotype was picked up many times. The chain joins TRBV20-1 to TRBJ2-3; tentative D call: TRBD1 (6 bases). V was clipped by 3 bases and J by 6 bases, with 16 bases between them. This CDR3 region has 14 residues. Germline V lookup: CDR1 DFQATT, CDR2 SNEGSKA (reference sequence). CDR3 coding DNA: TGCAGTGCTAGTTGGGGCCTCACAGGGGATACGCAGTATTTT. Translated: CSASWGLTGDTQYF.

This clonotype came up many times. The chain carries TRBV7-8 and TRBJ2-3, with a weak D call TRBD2 (6 bases). The CDR3 covers 14 residues. From germline, CDR1 is SGHVS and CDR2 FQNEAQ. The V end was cut by 1 base, the J end by 4 bases, with 9 bases between. The CDR3 reads CASSLGPSADTQYF. DNA of the CDR3: TGTGCCAGCAGCTTAGGTCCTAGCGCAGATACGCAGTATTTT.

V gene TRBV3-1 combines with J gene TRBJ2-2, with D perhaps assigned TRBD1 or TRBD2 (5 bases each). The germline CDR1 and CDR2 sequences are LGHDT and YNNKEL (reference sequence). The CDR3 consists of 13 residues. The V end was cut by 4 bases, the J end by 2 bases, with 5 bases between. The CDR3 sequence is CASSRDNTGELFF. The CDR3 DNA reads as TGTGCCAGCAGCCGGGACAACACCGGGGAGCTGTTTTTT.

This clonotype was detected ten times or more. V usage is TRBV20-1 and J usage is TRBJ2-7; tentative D call: TRBD2 (6 bases). V was cut by 6 bases and J by 9 bases, with 21 bases left in between. Per the germline V gene, CDR1 is DFQATT and CDR2 is SNEGSKA (reference sequence). CDR3 size: 13 residues. The CDR3 loop reads CSANAGSPSAQYF. CDR3 nucleotide sequence: TGCAGTGCCAACGCGGGATCCCCTAGCGCGCAGTACTTC.

This clonotype came up many times. The rearrangement links TRBV20-1 to TRBJ2-3, with 7 bases lining up with TRBD1. The V segment lost 3 bases and the J segment 6 bases; nucleotides outside the gene matches: 18. This CDR3 spans 17 amino acids. In germline, CDR1 is DFQATT, CDR2 SNEGSKA (reference sequence). CDR3 in amino acids: CSASTTIGGAVGDTQYF. Here the CDR3 DNA reads TGCAGTGCTAGCACCACCATAGGGGGCGCCGTGGGGGATACGCAGTATTTT.

The rearrangement joins TRBV11-3 to TRBJ1-1, with 8 bases that match TRBD1. The CDR3 totals 13 residues. V lost 6 bases to trimming and J lost 5 bases; unmatched junction nucleotides: 5. From germline, CDR1 is SGHNT and CDR2 YENEEA. In DNA, the CDR3 is TGTGCCAGCAGTCGGGGACAGGAGACTGAAGCTTTCTTT. Its protein product is CASSRGQETEAFF. Together with reference TRBV11-3 and TRBJ1-1, the CDR3 gives the full variable domain: EAGVVQSPRYKIIEKKQPVAFWCNPISGHNTLYWYLQNLGQGPELLIRYENEEAVDDSQLPKDRFSAERLKGVDSTLKIQPAELGDSAVYLCASSRGQETEAFFGQGTRLTVV.

The sample holds a few counts of this clonotype. The chain combines TRBV19 with TRBJ1-2; D uncertain. There are 12 residues in the CDR3. Trimming took off 3 bases at V and 7 bases at J, with 9 bases between the two ends. The germline V gene encodes CDR1 LNHDA and CDR2 SQIVND (reference sequence). CDR3 loop: CASSMGVSGYTF. As DNA, the CDR3 is TGTGCCAGTAGTATGGGAGTTTCTGGCTACACCTTC.

V and J are TRBV29-1 and TRBJ1-1, with TRBD1 as a possible D gene (5 bases). Trimming left V 7 bases short and J 4 bases short, with 16 bases between. The CDR3 spans 13 residues. CDR1 is SQVTM and CDR2 is ANQGSEA in the germline V gene. CDR3 DNA sequence: TGCAGCGCCCTAGGGCAGGGCGGCACTGAAGCTTTCTTT. This translates into CSALGQGGTEAFF.